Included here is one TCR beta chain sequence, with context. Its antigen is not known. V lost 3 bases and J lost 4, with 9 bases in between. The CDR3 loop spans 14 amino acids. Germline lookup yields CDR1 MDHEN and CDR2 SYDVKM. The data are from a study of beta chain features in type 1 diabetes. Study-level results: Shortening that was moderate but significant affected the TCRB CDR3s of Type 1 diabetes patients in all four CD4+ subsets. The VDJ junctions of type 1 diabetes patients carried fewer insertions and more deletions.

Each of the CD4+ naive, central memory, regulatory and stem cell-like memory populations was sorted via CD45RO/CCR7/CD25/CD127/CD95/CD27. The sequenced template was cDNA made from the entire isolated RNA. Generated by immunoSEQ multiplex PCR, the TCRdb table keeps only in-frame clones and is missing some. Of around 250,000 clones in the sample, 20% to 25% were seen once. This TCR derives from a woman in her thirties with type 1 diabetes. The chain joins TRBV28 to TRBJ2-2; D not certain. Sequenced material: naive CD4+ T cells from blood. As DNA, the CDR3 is TGTGCCAGCAGTTTCCACTTCCCCACCGGGGAGCTGTTTTTT. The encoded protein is CASSFHFPTGELFF.